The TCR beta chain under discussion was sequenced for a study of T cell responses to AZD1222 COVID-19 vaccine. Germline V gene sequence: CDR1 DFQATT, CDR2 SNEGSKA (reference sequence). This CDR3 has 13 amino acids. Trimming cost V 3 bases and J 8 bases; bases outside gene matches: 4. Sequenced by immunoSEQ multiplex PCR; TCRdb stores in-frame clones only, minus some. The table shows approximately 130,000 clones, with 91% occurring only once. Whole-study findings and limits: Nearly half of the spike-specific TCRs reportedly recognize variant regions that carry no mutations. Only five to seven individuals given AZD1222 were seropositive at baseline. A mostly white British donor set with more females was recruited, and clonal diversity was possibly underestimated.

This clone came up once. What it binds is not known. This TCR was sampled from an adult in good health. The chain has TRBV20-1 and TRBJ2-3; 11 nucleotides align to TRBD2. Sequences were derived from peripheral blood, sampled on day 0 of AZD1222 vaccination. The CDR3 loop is CSASQLAGVTQYF. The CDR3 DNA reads TGCAGTGCTAGTCAACTAGCGGGAGTTACGCAGTATTTT.